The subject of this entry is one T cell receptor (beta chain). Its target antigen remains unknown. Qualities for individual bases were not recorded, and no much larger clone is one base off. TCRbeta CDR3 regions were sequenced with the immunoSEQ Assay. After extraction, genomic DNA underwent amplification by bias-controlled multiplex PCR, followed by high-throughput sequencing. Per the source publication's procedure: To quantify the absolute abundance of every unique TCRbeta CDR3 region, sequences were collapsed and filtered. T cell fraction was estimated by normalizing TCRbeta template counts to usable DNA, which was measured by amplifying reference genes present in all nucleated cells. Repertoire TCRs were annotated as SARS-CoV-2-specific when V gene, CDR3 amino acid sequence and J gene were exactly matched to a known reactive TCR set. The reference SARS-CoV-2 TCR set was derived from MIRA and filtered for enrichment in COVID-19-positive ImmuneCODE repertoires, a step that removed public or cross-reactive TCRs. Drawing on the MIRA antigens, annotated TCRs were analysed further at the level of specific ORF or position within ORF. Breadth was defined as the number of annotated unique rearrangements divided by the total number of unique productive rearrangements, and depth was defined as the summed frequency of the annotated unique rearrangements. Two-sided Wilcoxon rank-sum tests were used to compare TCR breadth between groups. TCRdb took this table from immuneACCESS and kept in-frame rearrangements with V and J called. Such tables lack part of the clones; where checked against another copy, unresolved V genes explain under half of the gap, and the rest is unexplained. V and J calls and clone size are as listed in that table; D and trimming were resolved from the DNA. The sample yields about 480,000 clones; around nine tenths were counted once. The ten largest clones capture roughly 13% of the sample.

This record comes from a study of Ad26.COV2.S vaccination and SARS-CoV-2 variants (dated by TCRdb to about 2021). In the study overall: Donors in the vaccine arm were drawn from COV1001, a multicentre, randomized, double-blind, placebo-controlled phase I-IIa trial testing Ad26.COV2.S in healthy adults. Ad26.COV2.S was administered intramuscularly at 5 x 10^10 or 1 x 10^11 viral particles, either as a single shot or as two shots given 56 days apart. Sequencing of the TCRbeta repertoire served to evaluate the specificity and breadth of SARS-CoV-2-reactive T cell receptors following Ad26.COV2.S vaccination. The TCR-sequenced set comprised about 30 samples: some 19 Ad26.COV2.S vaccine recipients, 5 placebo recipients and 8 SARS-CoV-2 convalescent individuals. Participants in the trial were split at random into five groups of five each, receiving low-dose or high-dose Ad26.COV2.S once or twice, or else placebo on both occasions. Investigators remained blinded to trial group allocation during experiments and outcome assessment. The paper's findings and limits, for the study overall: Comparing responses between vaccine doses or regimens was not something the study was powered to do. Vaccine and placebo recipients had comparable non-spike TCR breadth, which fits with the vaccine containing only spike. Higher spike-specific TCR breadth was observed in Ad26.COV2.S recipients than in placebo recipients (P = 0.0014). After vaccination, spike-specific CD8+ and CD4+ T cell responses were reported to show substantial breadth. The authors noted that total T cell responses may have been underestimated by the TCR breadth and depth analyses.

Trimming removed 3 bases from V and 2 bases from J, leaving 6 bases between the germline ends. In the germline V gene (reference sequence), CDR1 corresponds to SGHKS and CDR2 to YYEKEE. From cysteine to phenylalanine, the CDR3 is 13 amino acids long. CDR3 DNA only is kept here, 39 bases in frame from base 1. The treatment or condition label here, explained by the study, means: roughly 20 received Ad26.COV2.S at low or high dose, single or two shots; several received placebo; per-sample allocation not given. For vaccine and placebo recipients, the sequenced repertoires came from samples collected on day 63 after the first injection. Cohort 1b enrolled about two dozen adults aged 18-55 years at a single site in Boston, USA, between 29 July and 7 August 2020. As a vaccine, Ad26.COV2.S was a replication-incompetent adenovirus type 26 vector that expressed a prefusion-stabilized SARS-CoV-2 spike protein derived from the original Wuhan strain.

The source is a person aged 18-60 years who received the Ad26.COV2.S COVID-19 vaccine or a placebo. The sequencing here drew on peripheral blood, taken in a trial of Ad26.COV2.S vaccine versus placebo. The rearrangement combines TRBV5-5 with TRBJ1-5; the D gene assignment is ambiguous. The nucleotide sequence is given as TGTGCCAGCAGCTCCCAGGGCAATCAGCCCCAGCATTTT. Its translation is CASSSQGNQPQHF.